This TCR beta chain was profiled in a study of blood T cell repertoires in COVID-19. Turning to the study itself: Whether acute or convalescent, the COVID-19 samples came from the United States, Italy and Spain. Nucleic acid was either cDNA or gDNA, and it came from T cells, B-cell-depleted T cells, or PBMCs.

Clones were sequenced by immunoSEQ multiplex PCR, and TCRdb holds only the in-frame ones, with some missing. The sample holds around 330,000 clones, 88% seen once. Seattle enrolled patients during active infection and tracked them longitudinally. This sequence was found in a woman aged 25 to 39 with COVID-19, enrolled during active disease. The sequencing sample was made of peripheral blood.

The DNA for the CDR3 is TGTGCCAGCAGCTTAGATGGAGGCCCCCTTTATGGCTACACCTTC. This codes for CASSLDGGPLYGYTF. This sequence joins TRBV7-9 and TRBJ1-2; D ambiguous. This CDR3 contains 15 residues. V shed 1 base and J shed 5 bases, with 14 bases lying between them. In germline, CDR1 is SEHNR, CDR2 FQNEAQ (reference sequence).